The next 3 T cell receptor beta chains were all read from a single sample in a study of early T cells in non-severe SARS-CoV-2 infection. Each CDR3 protein gets one entry after TCRdb re-called the 5' RACE reads with MiXCR. Here the sample spans more than 20,000 distinct CDR3 sequences, about 4% being singletons. The sample comprised whole blood. The source of these receptors is an adult who was a healthcare worker with PCR-confirmed SARS-CoV-2 infection or an uninfected control (not recorded which).

This clonotype occurred many times. This chain connects TRBV7-6 to TRBJ2-1; tentatively, D is TRBD2 (6 bases). Trimming removed 1 base at V and 7 bases at J, with 14 bases between. This CDR3 spans 15 amino acids. Germline assignment: CDR1 SGHVS and CDR2 FNYEAQ. In nucleotides, the CDR3 is TGTGCCAGCAGCTTAGTCGGGGAGGTGGGGAATGAGCAGTTCTTC. As protein: CASSLVGEVGNEQFF.

This clonotype was observed a few times. The gene calls are TRBV28 and TRBJ1-2; TRBD1 agrees at 9 bases. The J segment lost 6 bases and the V segment lost 2 bases, leaving 4 bases of the junction unmatched. The CDR3 has 14 amino acids. Germline V gives CDR1 MDHEN, CDR2 SYDVKM. The CDR3 DNA sequence: TGTGCCAGCAGTTTAATGGGGACAGGGAATGGCTACACCTTC. The encoded protein is CASSLMGTGNGYTF.

This clonotype showed up just a few times. The CDR3 reads CAWSAQGVGNEKLFF. CDR3 bases: TGTGCCTGGAGTGCCCAGGGTGTTGGGAATGAAAAACTGTTTTTT. The V and J genes are TRBV30 and TRBJ1-4; maybe TRBD1 (5 bases). The germline V and J ends were trimmed by 1 base and 5 bases, with 14 bases remaining between them. Looked up from germline, CDR1 is GTSNPN and CDR2 is SVGIG (reference sequence). CDR3 length: 15 residues.